Below, one TCR beta chain is given with its context. The data derive from a study of blood T cell repertoires in COVID-19. TCRdb's table, derived via immunoSEQ multiplex PCR, lists solely in-frame clones and lacks some. Counted here are about 440,000 clones, roughly 87% occurring once; the ten biggest clones make up 1.5% to 2%. Germline CDR1 is LNHDA and CDR2 is SQIVND (reference sequence). V was trimmed by 3 bases and J by 3 bases, leaving 11 bases between them. This CDR3 comprises 15 residues. The origin of this receptor is a woman aged 18-29 years with acute COVID-19. The sequenced sample consisted of PBMCs or T cells enriched from blood (not recorded which). The J gene is TRBJ2-2, the V gene TRBV19, with D perhaps TRBD1 (5 bases). CDR3 DNA sequence: TGTGCCAGTAGTATTACCAGGGAAGACACCGGGGAGCTGTTTTTT. This codes for CASSITREDTGELFF. The variable domain in full, with the rest retrieved from reference TRBV19 and TRBJ2-2, is DGGITQSPKYLFRKEGQNVTLSCEQNLNHDAMYWYRQDPGQGLRLIYYSQIVNDFQKGDIAEGYSVSREKKESFPLTVTSAQKNPTAFYLCASSITREDTGELFFGEGSRLTVL.